These 25 T cell receptor beta chains were all obtained from the same sample, sequenced in a study of T cell clonality in common variable immunodeficiency. Assay: immunoSEQ multiplex PCR; the TCRdb copy retains only in-frame clones and omits some. Recorded here are 60,000 to 75,000 clones, none singletons. Source material: peripheral blood mononuclear cells. The receptor set was obtained from a person aged 18-70 years in good health.

This clone was counted many times. The read ends 3 residues shy of where the CDR3 ends; the end is completed using the germline J gene. The rearrangement joins TRBV20-1 to TRBJ2-3; TRBD2 agrees at 7 bases. The V gene's germline CDR1 is DFQATT and CDR2 SNEGSKA (reference sequence). After removal of 1 base from V and 6 bases from J, the junction contained 16 bases not matched to a gene. This CDR3 has 17 amino acids. The CDR3 spells CSARAVAGRGAGDTQYF. The CDR3 bases that were read are TGCAGTGCTAGAGCGGTAGCGGGCCGGGGTGCTGGGGATACG.

The table lists this clone with many counts. The missing CDR3 end, 3 residues past where the read stops, is filled in from the germline J gene. The V gene is TRBV10-3, the J gene TRBJ2-3; 7 positions agree with TRBD1. Trimming at V came to 11 bases and at J to 4 bases, leaving 9 bases not matched to a gene. The CDR3 is 13 residues long. Germline V lookup: CDR1 ENHRY, CDR2 SYGVKD. The CDR3 DNA, read in part, is TGTGCCTCGCGCACTACAGGGGCAGATACG. This encodes CASRTTGADT. In full, the CDR3 is CASRTTGADTQYF.

This clone was detected many times. The read stops 3 residues short of the end of the CDR3; the missing end is completed from the germline J gene. The chain combines TRBV20-1 with TRBJ2-3; 15 nucleotides agree with TRBD2. Trimming at V came to 4 bases and at J to 1 base, leaving 3 bases not matched to a gene. The germline gives CDR1 DFQATT, CDR2 SNEGSKA (reference sequence). This CDR3 contains 16 residues. The CDR3: CSATGLAGGGTDTQYF. Incomplete CDR3 DNA: TGCAGTGCTACAGGACTAGCGGGAGGGGGCACAGATACG.

Many counts were recorded for this clone. The read halts 3 residues ahead of the CDR3 end, with the missing end drawn from the germline J gene. The J gene is TRBJ2-7, the V gene TRBV5-6; D is possibly TRBD1 (5 bases). The CDR3 loop spans 14 amino acids. V was shortened by 2 bases and J by 3 bases, with 12 bases between the two germline ends. Germline V gives CDR1 SGHDT, CDR2 YYEEEE. The CDR3 is CASSFWTLNYEQYF. The covered CDR3 bases are TGTGCCAGCAGCTTTTGGACACTAAACTACGAG. Combining the CDR3 with reference TRBV5-6 and TRBJ2-7 gives the whole variable domain DAGVTQSPTHLIKTRGQQVTLRCSPKSGHDTVSWYQQALGQGPQFIFQYYEEEERQRGNFPDRFSGHQFPNYSSELNVNALLLGDSALYLCASSFWTLNYEQYFGPGTRLTVT.

At least ten counts were recorded for this clone. The sequenced fragment ends 3 residues before the CDR3 boundary, so the rest is inferred from the germline J gene. This chain uses TRBV18 with TRBJ1-4; 8 nucleotides line up with TRBD1. CDR1 and CDR2 from the germline V gene are KGHSH and LQKENI. V lost 2 bases to trimming and J lost 2 bases; unmatched junction nucleotides: 1. CDR3 size: 15 residues. The CDR3 sequence: CASSPTGGTNEKLFF. The covered CDR3 bases are TGTGCCAGCTCACCAACAGGGGGGACTAATGAAAAA.

This clone has ten or more counts. Read coverage stops 3 residues before the CDR3 terminus; the germline J gene supplies the remainder. This chain links TRBV18 with TRBJ2-7; D remains unclear. Trimming shortened V by 4 bases and J by 3 bases, and 10 bases separated the two germline ends. Germline V lookup: CDR1 KGHSH, CDR2 LQKENI. The length of the CDR3 is 13 residues. The covered CDR3 bases are TGTGCCAGCTCACATGGCTTACACTACGAG. Translated, it gives CASSHGLHYE. From start to end, the CDR3 is CASSHGLHYEQYF.

Many counts were recorded for this clone. The read ends 3 residues before the CDR3 terminus; that terminus is restored from the germline J gene. The chain recombines TRBV2 with TRBJ2-1; D call uncertain. This CDR3 has 16 residues. V gave up 1 base and J gave up 4 bases, with 14 bases separating them. Germline loops: CDR1 SNHLY, CDR2 FYNNEI. The CDR3 is CASSEVGQAGYNEQFF. The covered CDR3 bases are TGTGCCAGCAGTGAAGTTGGGCAGGCCGGATACAATGAG.

This clone was recorded many times. The missing CDR3 end, 3 residues past where the read stops, is filled in from the germline J gene. The chain carries TRBV7-9 and TRBJ2-5; 8 nucleotides line up with TRBD2. The CDR3 contains 15 residues. With 1 base clipped from V and 7 bases from J, the junction kept 8 bases outside the gene matches. CDR1 and CDR2 (germline): SEHNR, FQNEAQ (reference sequence). The CDR3 loop reads CASSLDLSGIVTQYF. The covered CDR3 bases are TGTGCCAGCAGCTTAGATCTTAGCGGGATAGTGACC. Drawing the rest from reference TRBV7-9 and TRBJ2-5, the complete variable domain is DTGVSQNPRHKITKRGQNVTFRCDPISEHNRLYWYRQTLGQGPEFLTYFQNEAQLEKSRLLSDRFSAERPKGSFSTLEIQRTEQGDSAMYLCASSLDLSGIVTQYFGPGTRLLVL.

This clone was counted many times. From the germline J gene comes the end of the CDR3, since the read stops 3 residues before it. The chain combines TRBV11-2 with TRBJ2-1; 7 bases are a match to TRBD2. This CDR3 is built from 15 residues. V dropped 5 bases and J dropped 1; count of bases not matched to a gene: 5. Germline assignment: CDR1 SGHAT and CDR2 FQNNGV. The CDR3: CASSQAGESYNEQFF. Partial CDR3 DNA: TGTGCCAGCAGCCAGGCGGGGGAGTCCTACAATGAG.

This clone was seen repeatedly, ten times or more. The read terminates 3 residues ahead of where the CDR3 ends, so the germline J gene completes it. The rearrangement uses TRBV15 and TRBJ2-1; D unresolved. The CDR3 spans 15 residues. The germline gives CDR1 LNHNV, CDR2 YYDKDF (reference sequence). The ends were cut back, 5 bases at V and 0 bases at J, with 11 bases in the middle. CDR3 bases read: TGTGCCACCAGCTTCCACTCTAGCTCCTACAATGAG. Residues: CATSFHSSSYNE. The whole CDR3 sequence is CATSFHSSSYNEQFF.

This clone has ten or more counts. The DNA ends 3 residues before the CDR3 does, and the rest of the CDR3 is filled in from the germline J gene. The chain is built from TRBV10-3 and TRBJ2-1, with 9 bases fitting TRBD1. Germline-derived CDR1 and CDR2 are ENHRY and SYGVKD. The junction had 3 bases not matched to a gene; V was cut back by 3 bases and J by 3 bases. The CDR3 spans 15 residues. The part of the CDR3 DNA that was read is TGTGCCATCAGTGAAGTGGGACAGGGCTACAATGAG. The encoded protein is CAISEVGQGYNE. The full CDR3 is CAISEVGQGYNEQFF.

This clone was recorded at least ten times. Incomplete CDR3 DNA: TGCGCCAGCAGCTACTCCGGGACAGGGCTGGAGACC. Amino acid sequence: CASSYSGTGLET. The complete CDR3 reads CASSYSGTGLETQYF. The J gene is TRBJ2-5, the V gene TRBV5-1, with 9 positions matching TRBD1. The read terminates 3 residues before the CDR3 end, so the remaining end is supplied by the germline J gene. Germline V gene lookup returns CDR1 SGHRS and CDR2 YFSETQ. This CDR3 is 15 amino acids long. The V and J ends lost 3 bases and 5 bases, in that order; junction bases with no gene match: 8.

There are many counts of this clone. The missing CDR3 end, 3 residues past where the read stops, is filled in from the germline J gene. The V and J genes are TRBV9 and TRBJ2-3; perhaps TRBD2 as D (6 bases). The V end lost 6 bases, the J end lost 1 base, and 12 bases lay between the germline ends. The germline V gene has CDR1 SGDLS and CDR2 YYNGEE. This CDR3 is built from 14 residues. CDR3 bases read: TGTGCCAGCAAACGGGCTAGCGGCACAGATACG. Translation gives CASKRASGTDT. The entire CDR3 reads CASKRASGTDTQYF.

This clone was seen a few times. The read ends 3 residues early relative to the CDR3; the germline J gene fills the gap. This chain joins TRBV10-2 and TRBJ2-3; 9 bases are shared with TRBD2. This CDR3 spans 16 amino acids. V lost 6 bases, J lost 0 bases, and 7 bases stayed unmatched. Germline V lookup: CDR1 WSHSY, CDR2 SAAADI. Incomplete CDR3 DNA: TGCGCCAGCAGCCTAGCTAGCGGGACTAGCACAGATACG. Its translation is CASSLASGTSTDT. The full CDR3 protein reads CASSLASGTSTDTQYF.

This clone has at least ten counts. The read is 3 residues too short to cover the CDR3 end, so that end is filled in from the germline J gene. V is TRBV5-6 and J is TRBJ2-2; no reliable D call. Looked up from germline, CDR1 is SGHDT and CDR2 is YYEEEE. The CDR3 spans 14 residues. Trimming pared 0 bases from V and 8 bases from J, leaving 11 bases between. CDR3 DNA (partial): TGTGCCAGCAGCTTGGGTCGAGCGTCTGGGGAG. Its translation: CASSLGRASGE. In full, the CDR3 reads CASSLGRASGELFF.

This clone was seen many times. The CDR3 goes on 3 residues after the read ends, and that part is filled in from the germline J gene. The V gene is TRBV30, the J gene TRBJ1-1; 12 bases line up with TRBD1. CDR1 and CDR2 (germline): GTSNPN, SVGIG (reference sequence). This CDR3 has 18 residues. The trim removed 5 bases at V and 0 bases at J, leaving 13 bases unmatched. The CDR3 bases that were read are TGTGCCTGGGACACCCGCGGGACAGGGGGCTTCATGAACACTGAA. Translated: CAWDTRGTGGFMNTE. Given in full, the CDR3 is CAWDTRGTGGFMNTEAFF.

This clone was seen ten or more times. The sequenced CDR3 bases are TGTGCCAGCAGCTTGGAACGGACAGGTGATGAAAAA. Translated, it gives CASSLERTGDEK. The complete CDR3 protein is CASSLERTGDEKLFF. The chain combines TRBV5-8 with TRBJ1-4; 7 bases are a match to TRBD1. Coverage ceases 3 residues before the CDR3 finishes, and the germline J gene fills in the end. Trimming cost V 0 bases and J 6 bases; bases outside gene matches: 5. The CDR3 spans 15 residues. The germline V gene has CDR1 SGHTS and CDR2 YDEGEE.

This clone has at least ten counts. The read halts 3 residues ahead of the CDR3 end, with the missing end drawn from the germline J gene. J is TRBJ2-5 and V is TRBV29-1, with TRBD1 identical over 7 bases. The CDR3 is 13 amino acids. Losses at the gene ends were 7 bases for V and 2 bases for J; bases not matched to a gene: 7. The V gene's germline CDR1 is SQVTM and CDR2 ANQGSEA. The CDR3 loop reads CSGARGLQETQYF. The CDR3 bases that were read are TGCAGCGGTGCGAGGGGGCTTCAAGAGACC. The full variable domain, rest sourced from reference TRBV29-1 and TRBJ2-5, is SAVISQKPSRDICQRGTSLTIQCQVDSQVTMMFWYRQQPGQSLTLIATANQGSEATYESGFVIDKFPISRPNLTFSTLTVSNMSPEDSSIYLCSGARGLQETQYFGPGTRLLVL.

This clone was detected many times. The sequence runs out 3 residues before the end of the CDR3; the remainder is reconstructed from the germline J gene. The V call is TRBV5-1, the J call TRBJ1-4; D may be TRBD1 (5 bases). This CDR3 region has 14 residues. Germline V CDR1 and CDR2: SGHRS, YFSETQ. CDR3 sequence: CASNGTRAPSKLFF. Partial CDR3 DNA: TGCGCCAGCAACGGAACCAGGGCCCCTTCGAAA.

At least ten counts were recorded for this clone. The read finishes 3 residues shy of the CDR3 end, and the germline J gene is used to complete it. This chain joins TRBV11-3 and TRBJ2-5, with 7 bases aligning to TRBD1. Germline CDR1 and CDR2: SGHNT and YENEEA. V lost 3 bases to trimming and J lost 2 bases; unmatched junction nucleotides: 3. This CDR3 spans 14 amino acids. The CDR3 is CASSFRGRQETQYF. The CDR3 DNA, read in part, is TGTGCCAGCAGCTTTAGGGGGCGACAAGAGACC.

This clone has at least ten counts. The read terminates 3 residues before the CDR3 end, so the remaining end is supplied by the germline J gene. The chain is built from TRBV5-1 and TRBJ2-7, with 10 positions matching TRBD1. V lost 4 bases, J lost 3 bases, and 7 bases stayed unmatched. The CDR3 has 15 residues. The germline CDR1 and CDR2 sequences are SGHRS and YFSETQ. The CDR3 here is CASSPRQGARYEQYF. CDR3 bases read: TGCGCCAGCAGCCCTCGACAGGGGGCCCGCTACGAG.

This clone was seen repeatedly, ten times or more. The CDR3 end falls 3 residues outside the read, so it is completed with the germline J gene. The J gene is TRBJ2-3, the V gene TRBV9; no definite D call. Germline CDR1 is SGDLS and CDR2 is YYNGEE. The CDR3 runs to 15 residues. Deletions cut 0 bases from V and 0 bases from J, with 8 bases between. CDR3 DNA (partial): TGTGCCAGCAGCGTAGGAGGTCCTAGCACAGATACG. Protein: CASSVGGPSTDT. The complete CDR3 reads CASSVGGPSTDTQYF.

This clone was detected many times. Read data end 3 residues before the CDR3 end; the end is taken from the germline J gene. The gene calls are TRBV5-6 and TRBJ1-2, with D tentatively TRBD1 (5 bases). Trimming shortened V by 1 base and J by 6 bases, and 10 bases separated the two germline ends. The CDR3 spans 13 residues. Germline V lookup: CDR1 SGHDT, CDR2 YYEEEE. This CDR3 is CASSLWQGDGYTF. The CDR3 DNA, read in part, is TGTGCCAGCAGCTTGTGGCAGGGTGATGGC.

This clone was detected ten times or more. From the germline J gene comes the end of the CDR3, since the read stops 3 residues before it. The rearrangement joins TRBV29-1 to TRBJ2-5; maybe TRBD1 (5 bases). V lost 7 bases, J lost 0 bases, and 15 bases lay in between. The CDR3 is 14 amino acids. The germline V gene encodes CDR1 SQVTM and CDR2 ANQGSEA. The CDR3 region is CSAKGRLYQETQYF. CDR3 DNA, as far as it was read: TGCAGCGCCAAGGGGCGATTGTACCAAGAGACC.

This clone came up many times. The CDR3 goes on 3 residues after the read ends, and that part is filled in from the germline J gene. The chain joins TRBV20-1 to TRBJ2-1; D unclear. CDR3 length equals 14 residues. Germline CDR1 reads DFQATT; CDR2 reads SNEGSKA (reference sequence). V was clipped by 6 bases and J by 8 bases, with 20 bases between them. The DNA read from the CDR3 is TGCAGTGCCATAAATCGTCGGTCTCTAGATGAG. Protein product: CSAINRRSLDE. The whole CDR3 protein is CSAINRRSLDEQFF.